This TCR beta chain was recovered during a study of T cells in Graves' hyperthyroidism and ophthalmopathy. Study in general: Peripheral blood was taken when the disease was first diagnosed, before any treatment began.

Among the patients, aged 18 to 65, hyperthyroidism was newly diagnosed and had lasted under 2 months. This CDR3 contains 14 residues. Germline V gives CDR1 DFQATT, CDR2 SNEGSKA (reference sequence). V was cut by 0 bases and J by 7 bases, with 10 bases left in between. TCR beta CDR3 sequences were amplified from RNA transcripts. When the TCR CDR3 underwent first-round RT-PCR, the HTBI primer set was used. From the multiplex PCR reads, TCRdb called clonotypes with MiXCR, one entry per CDR3 protein. The repertoire holds about 740,000 distinct CDR3 sequences, approximately 15% seen once, with roughly a tenth in the top ten.

The specimen sequenced was blood. This sequence originates from a young woman with Graves' hyperthyroidism. The chain links TRBV20-1 to TRBJ1-6; tentative D call: TRBD1 (6 bases). Written as DNA, the CDR3 is TGCAGTGCTAGAGAGGGGGCGATCAATTCACCCCTCCACTTT. Protein: CSAREGAINSPLHF.